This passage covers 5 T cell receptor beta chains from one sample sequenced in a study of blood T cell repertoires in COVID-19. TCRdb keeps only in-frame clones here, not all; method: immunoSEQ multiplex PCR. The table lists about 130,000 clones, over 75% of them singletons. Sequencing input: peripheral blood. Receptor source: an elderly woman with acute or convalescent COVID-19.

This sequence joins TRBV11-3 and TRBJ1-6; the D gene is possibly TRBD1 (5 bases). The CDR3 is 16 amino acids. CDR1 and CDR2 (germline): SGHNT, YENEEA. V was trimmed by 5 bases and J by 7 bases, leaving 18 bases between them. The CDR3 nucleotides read TGTGCCAGCAGCCGCCCCAGGGCAGGGCAGAATTCACCCCTCCACTTT. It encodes CASSRPRAGQNSPLHF.

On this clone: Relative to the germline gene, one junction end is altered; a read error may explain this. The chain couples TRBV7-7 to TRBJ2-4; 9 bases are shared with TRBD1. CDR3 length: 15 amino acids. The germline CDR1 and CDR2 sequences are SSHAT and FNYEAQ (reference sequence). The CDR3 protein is CASRQTGGSIGIQYF. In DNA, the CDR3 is TGTGCTAGCAGACAGACAGGGGGGTCGATCGGCATTCAGTACTTC.

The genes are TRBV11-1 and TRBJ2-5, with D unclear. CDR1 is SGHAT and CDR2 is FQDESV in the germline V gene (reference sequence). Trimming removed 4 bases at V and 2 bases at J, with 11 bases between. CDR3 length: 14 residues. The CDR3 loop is CASSSRGLQETQYF. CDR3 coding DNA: TGTGCCAGCAGCTCCCGCGGCCTTCAAGAGACCCAGTACTTC.

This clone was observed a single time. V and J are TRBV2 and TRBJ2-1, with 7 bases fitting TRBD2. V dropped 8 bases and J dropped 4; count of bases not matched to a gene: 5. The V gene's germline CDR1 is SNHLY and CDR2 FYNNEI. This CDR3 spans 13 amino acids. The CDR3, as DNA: TGTGCCAGCGGGGACTATGATTACAATGAGCAGTTCTTC. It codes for CASGDYDYNEQFF.

The CDR3 loop reads CASGLVKDTHTGNTEAFF. The CDR3, as DNA: TGTGCTAGTGGTTTGGTAAAGGACACACACACAGGGAACACTGAAGCTTTCTTT. The chain joins TRBV12-5 to TRBJ1-1; D may be TRBD1 (5 bases). Germline V gene lookup returns CDR1 LGHNT and CDR2 FRNRAP. Trimming left V 0 bases short and J 1 base short, with 18 bases between. This CDR3 region has 18 residues. The whole variable domain, filled in from reference TRBV12-5 and TRBJ1-1, reads DARVTQTPRHKVTEMGQEVTMRCQPILGHNTVFWYRQTMMQGLELLAYFRNRAPLDDSGMPKDRFSAEMPDATLATLKIQPSEPRDSAVYFCASGLVKDTHTGNTEAFFGQGTRLTVV.